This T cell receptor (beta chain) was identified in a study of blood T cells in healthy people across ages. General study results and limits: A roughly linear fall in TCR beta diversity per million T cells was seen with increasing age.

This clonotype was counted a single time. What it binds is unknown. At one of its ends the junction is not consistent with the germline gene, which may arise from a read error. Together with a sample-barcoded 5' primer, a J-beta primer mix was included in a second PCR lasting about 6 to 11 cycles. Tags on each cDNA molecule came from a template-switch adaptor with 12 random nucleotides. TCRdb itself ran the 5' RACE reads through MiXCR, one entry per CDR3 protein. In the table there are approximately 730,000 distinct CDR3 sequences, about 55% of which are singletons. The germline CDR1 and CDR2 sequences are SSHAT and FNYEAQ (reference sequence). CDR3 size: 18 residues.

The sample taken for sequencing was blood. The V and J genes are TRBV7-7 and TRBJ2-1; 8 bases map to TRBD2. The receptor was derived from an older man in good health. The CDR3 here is CASKPLRIAGPTNNEQFF. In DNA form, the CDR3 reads TGTGCTAGCAAACCCTTAAGAATAGCGGGACCTACTAACAATGAGCAGTTCTTC.